This T cell receptor beta chain was retrieved from a study of cytomegalovirus exposure and HLA in healthy donors. The study's findings and limits: Follow-up analysis later connected one missense variant in DCLRE1C with trimming of TCR beta V- and J-genes.

Amplification used 60 Vbeta primers and 13 Jbeta primers. Here immunoSEQ multiplex PCR was the method, and the copy in TCRdb shows in-frame clones only, minus some. The repertoire holds 150,000 to 160,000 clones, around 84% seen once, with around 6% in the top ten. As to this clone: Antigen unknown.

The sequencing sample was made of PBMCs. This clonotype was obtained from a middle-aged woman in good health and CMV-seropositive.

The CDR3 reads CASSLVGQMNTEAFF. CDR3 nucleotides: TGTGCCAGCAGCTTAGTGGGACAGATGAACACTGAAGCTTTCTTT. This chain joins TRBV7-9 and TRBJ1-1; 7 nucleotides line up with TRBD1. The CDR3 length is 15 residues. Trimming at V came to 1 base and at J to 0 bases, leaving 2 bases not matched to a gene. Germline V gene data show CDR1 as SEHNR and CDR2 as FQNEAQ (reference sequence).